A selection of T cell receptor beta chains follows, all from one sample in a study of cytomegalovirus exposure and HLA in healthy donors. Data came from immunoSEQ multiplex PCR; TCRdb stores just in-frame clones and leaves some out. The table shows 130,000 or so clones, with 75% to 85% occurring only once. The sequenced material came from PBMCs. The receptors were sampled from a woman aged 18-29 years in good health and CMV-seropositive. The CDR3 runs from the conserved cysteine through the conserved F or W. A D gene is named only where the DNA matches it firmly. Some rows have no size entry. The others give once, few or many, or a class for an expanded clone.

abundance	j_gene	d_gene	v_gene	CDR3nt	CDR3aa
.	TRBJ2-1	TRBD2	TRBV11-3	TGTGCCAGCAGCCCAGGACTAGCGGGGGCCTACAATGAGCAGTTCTTC	CASSPGLAGAYNEQFF
.	TRBJ1-4	TRBD1	TRBV28	TGTGCCAGCAGCCTATCCGGGACAGGGGGCGAAAAACTGTTTTTT	CASSLSGTGGEKLFF
once	TRBJ2-5	.	TRBV5-4	TGTGCCAGCAGCGGAACGACGGGGGTTAGGGAGACCCAGTACTTC	CASSGTTGVRETQYF
.	TRBJ1-1	.	TRBV21-1	TGTGCCAGCAGGCCTCCCCCCGGGACAGTCGGTTCTGAAGCTTTCTTT	CASRPPPGTVGSEAFF
.	TRBJ1-2	TRBD1	TRBV20-1	TGCAGTGGGGACAGGGAGGAGGGCTACACCTTC	CSGDREEGYTF
.	TRBJ2-1	.	TRBV28	TGTGCCAGCAGTCCCCGTGAGGTAGCGTACTACAATGAGCAGTTCTTC	CASSPREVAYYNEQFF
.	TRBJ1-3	.	TRBV5-5	TGTGCCAGCAGCTTGAACAGTGGAAACACCATATATTTT	CASSLNSGNTIYF
.	TRBJ2-7	.	TRBV4-1	TGCGCCAGCAGCCAAGATGCGCTGGGGGCTCTAACCTACGAGCAGTACTTC	CASSQDALGALTYEQYF
.	TRBJ1-5	.	TRBV6-1	TGTGCCAGCAGTGACGCAGCATCGGGGGTTCAGCCCCAGCATTTT	CASSDAASGVQPQHF
.	TRBJ2-5	.	TRBV28	TGTGCCAGCAGTTCCCTCGTGAGTTATCAAGAGACCCAGTACTTC	CASSSLVSYQETQYF
.	TRBJ2-7	TRBD1	TRBV5-6	TGTGCCAGCAGCTTTGTAGGGACAGGGGGCTACGAGCAGTACTTC	CASSFVGTGGYEQYF
many	TRBJ1-1	TRBD1	TRBV4-1	TGCGCCAGCAGCCAAATTCTTGACAGGGGGAACACTGAAGCTTTCTTT	CASSQILDRGNTEAFF
.	TRBJ1-4	.	TRBV6-5	TGTGCCATCGGGGACGGACTAATAATGGGGGAAAAACTGTTTTTT	CAIGDGLIMGEKLFF
.	TRBJ2-2	TRBD2	TRBV5-1	TGCGCCAGCAGCTTGGCTAGCGGGGGGGCCCACACCGGGGAGCTGTTTTTT	CASSLASGGAHTGELFF
.	TRBJ1-1	TRBD1	TRBV5-1	TGCGCCAGCAGCTTTCTAGACAGGGGGAGGACTGAAGCTTTCTTT	CASSFLDRGRTEAFF
.	TRBJ2-7	.	TRBV23-1	TGCGCCAGCAGTCAATCTGCCGAGCGTTGGCACGAGCAGTACTTC	CASSQSAERWHEQYF
.	TRBJ2-3	TRBD2	TRBV29-1	TGCAGCGTTACCAGCGGGGGGACTCTCACAGATACGCAGTATTTT	CSVTSGGTLTDTQYF
.	TRBJ2-7	.	TRBV28	TGTGCCAGCAGTGGGCAGGCAGACTCCTACGAGCAGTACTTC	CASSGQADSYEQYF
.	TRBJ1-3	.	TRBV10-2	TGCGCCAGCAGGGCAGGGGCTGGAAACACCATATATTTT	CASRAGAGNTIYF
.	TRBJ1-6	.	TRBV5-4	TGTGCCAGCAGCTTATTGGGGAGCTCCTATAATTCACCCCTCCACTTT	CASSLLGSSYNSPLHF
.	TRBJ2-7	TRBD2	TRBV6-1	TGTGCCAGCAGTGAATCGGTAGCGGGGGGTCCCTACGAGCAGTACTTC	CASSESVAGGPYEQYF
.	TRBJ2-4	.	TRBV21-1	TGTGCCAGCAGCTCCCTTACAGGGGGGGAAGCCAAAAACATTCAGTACTTC	CASSSLTGGEAKNIQYF
.	TRBJ2-7	.	TRBV7-6	TGTGCCAGCAGCTTAGTGGGACTTTCCTACGAGCAGTACTTC	CASSLVGLSYEQYF
.	TRBJ1-4	.	TRBV10-3	TGTGCCATCAGTCTCGAGCTACCCGGTGAAAAACTGTTTTTT	CAISLELPGEKLFF
few	TRBJ1-1	.	TRBV6-4	TGTGCCAGCAGTTTACTAGCGGTGAACACTGAAGCTTTCTTT	CASSLLAVNTEAFF
.	TRBJ2-5	TRBD1	TRBV14	TGTGCCAGCAGCCAAGCTCGGAACAGGGGAGAGACCCAGTACTTC	CASSQARNRGETQYF
.	TRBJ1-2	.	TRBV2	TGTGCCAGCAGTACCAGGGTCTATGGCTACACCTTC	CASSTRVYGYTF
.	TRBJ1-6	.	TRBV4-1	TGCGCCAGCAGCCAAGATGGGTTTTCGGGGTTGAATTCACCCCTCCACTTT	CASSQDGFSGLNSPLHF
.	TRBJ1-4	TRBD1	TRBV18	TGTGCCAGCTCAGGCACAGGGGGCGGTACGCGTGAAAAACTGTTTTTT	CASSGTGGGTREKLFF
few	TRBJ2-3	.	TRBV27	TGTGCCAGCAGATCCATAGGGGGAGATACGCAGTATTTT	CASRSIGGDTQYF
.	TRBJ1-3	.	TRBV28	TGTGCCAGCCCTCCGGGACTGGATCGACCGTACTCTGGAAACACCATATATTTT	CASPPGLDRPYSGNTIYF
.	TRBJ2-2	.	TRBV6-1	TGTGCCAGCAGTGAAATATATATACAACACGGGGAGCTGTTTTTT	CASSEIYIQHGELFF
once	TRBJ2-3	TRBD2	TRBV18	TGTGCCAGCTCACCACCTCAAGCGATCTCGGGGGGAGATACGCAGTATTTT	CASSPPQAISGGDTQYF
few	TRBJ2-5	TRBD1	TRBV27	TGTGCCAGCAGTTTATCCCCCGGGACAGGGGGGAGGGCCCAGTACTTC	CASSLSPGTGGRAQYF
once	TRBJ1-6	TRBD1	TRBV6-5	TGTGCCAGCTGTCGGGACAGGGGGCTTTCACCCCTCCACTTT	CASCRDRGLSPLHF
few	TRBJ2-5	.	TRBV7-3	TGTGCCAGCAGCTCGCTAGGGGAAGAGACCCAGTACTTC	CASSSLGEETQYF
.	TRBJ2-7	.	TRBV7-9	TGTTCCAGCAGCTTAGCGCAGTACGAGCAGTACTTC	CSSSLAQYEQYF
.	TRBJ2-7	TRBD1	TRBV7-9	TGTTCCAGCAGCTCACAGGGGGCCGACGAGCAGTACTTC	CSSSSQGADEQYF
.	TRBJ1-3	.	TRBV7-2	TGTGCCAGCAGCTTGAACTCTGGGAGTAACACCATATATTTT	CASSLNSGSNTIYF
few	TRBJ2-4	TRBD1	TRBV28	TGTGCCAGCACCCCTCGAGGACAGGAGAAGTACTTC	CASTPRGQEKYF
.	TRBJ2-1	.	TRBV6-6	TGTGCCAGCGGCAACATAAGGGGCGAGCCCAACAATGAGCAGTTCTTC	CASGNIRGEPNNEQFF
.	TRBJ2-2	.	TRBV4-1	TGCGCCAGCAGCCAAGAGGTACGGATCAGGGACACCGGGGAGCTGTTTTTT	CASSQEVRIRDTGELFF
medium-sized	TRBJ1-1	.	TRBV7-9	TGTGCCAGCAGCTCCCGTCCCCCAGACAGCCCGAACACTGAAGCTTTCTTT	CASSSRPPDSPNTEAFF
.	TRBJ2-7	TRBD1	TRBV6-5	TGTGCCAGCAGTCGGGACAGGGGTTACGAGCAGTACTTC	CASSRDRGYEQYF